Following are 11 T cell receptor beta chains from one sample sequenced in a study of neurological immune-mediated disorders. TCRdb used MiXCR to reprocess the 5' RACE reads, holding one entry per CDR3 protein. Of approximately 80,000 distinct CDR3 sequences listed, about 4.5% are singletons. Time point reported: longitudinal time-point 3. Sequencing input: PBMCs. The receptors derive from a woman between 55 and 75 years old with multiple sclerosis.

This clonotype was picked up many times. The chain carries TRBV9 and TRBJ2-1; the D gene is possibly TRBD2 (7 bases). Trimming stripped 3 bases from V and 5 bases from J, with 9 bases between. Germline loops: CDR1 SGDLS, CDR2 YYNGEE. CDR3 length: 13 amino acids. The CDR3 reads CASSGGGHNEQFF. CDR3 DNA: TGTGCCAGCAGCGGGGGGGGGCACAATGAGCAGTTCTTC.

The table lists this clonotype with many counts. This chain joins TRBV15 and TRBJ1-4; no definite D call. Trimming took 0 bases from V and 3 from J, leaving 8 bases between them. Germline V CDR1 and CDR2: LNHNV, YYDKDF (reference sequence). The CDR3 has 15 residues. In DNA form, the CDR3 reads TGTGCCACCAGCAGAGATGTGGGTCCTAATGAAAAACTGTTTTTT. As protein: CATSRDVGPNEKLFF.

In regard to this clonotype: It may be a read error: a sequence one base away is much more abundant. The chain recombines TRBV7-9 with TRBJ2-5; D gene ambiguous. This CDR3 has 14 residues. Germline values: CDR1 SEHNR, CDR2 FQNEAQ (reference sequence). The CDR3 region is CASSLYSPQETKYF. In nucleotides, the CDR3 is TGTGCCAGCAGCTTATACTCGCCCCAAGAGACCAAGTACTTC.

This clonotype has ten or more counts. The chain joins TRBV29-1 to TRBJ1-1; TRBD1 agrees at 7 bases. The CDR3 is 13 amino acids. CDR1 is SQVTM, CDR2 ANQGSEA, per germline. The V segment lost 6 bases and the J segment 0 bases; nucleotides outside the gene matches: 4. DNA for the CDR3: TGCAGCGTCGGGACAGAGATGAACACTGAAGCTTTCTTT. It translates to CSVGTEMNTEAFF.

This clonotype was recorded at least ten times. This chain connects TRBV14 to TRBJ2-1, with D tentatively TRBD1 or TRBD2 (6 bases each). CDR3 length: 15 amino acids. Germline CDR1 SGHDN, CDR2 FVKESK. V was cut by 1 base and J by 8 bases, with 15 bases left in between. The CDR3 DNA reads TGTGCCAGCAGCCAAGGGGGGGCACGGGTGTATGAGCAGTTCTTC. It codes for CASSQGGARVYEQFF.

At least ten counts were recorded for this clonotype. This rearrangement joins TRBV6-2 or TRBV6-3 to TRBJ1-2; TRBD1 matches 7 bases. V trimming: 2 bases; J trimming: 6 bases; junction bases outside the gene matches: 9. CDR3 size: 15 residues. Germline V gene data show CDR1 as MNHEY and CDR2 as SVGEGT. CDR3 sequence reads: CASSYLLTGTNGYTF. DNA for the CDR3: TGTGCCAGCAGTTACCTTCTGACAGGGACGAATGGCTACACCTTC.

This clonotype was found many times. The chain has TRBV5-1 and TRBJ2-7; 8 nucleotides match TRBD1. The germline CDR1 and CDR2 sequences are SGHRS and YFSETQ. The J segment lost 3 bases and the V segment lost 0 bases, leaving 5 bases of the junction unmatched. This CDR3 comprises 15 residues. The CDR3 here is CASSLAAQGVYEQYF. CDR3 coding DNA: TGCGCCAGCAGCTTGGCCGCACAGGGGGTCTACGAGCAGTACTTC.

This clonotype was observed at least ten times. The V and J genes are TRBV12-3 or TRBV12-4 and TRBJ2-7; a weak D match, TRBD2 (5 bases). Trimming removed 2 bases from V and 6 bases from J, with 17 bases in between. This CDR3 region has 15 residues. In nucleotides, the CDR3 is TGTGCCAGCAGTTTATACGGTATGGAAGGACTCGAGCAGTACTTC. Amino acid sequence: CASSLYGMEGLEQYF.

This clonotype has just a few counts. This rearrangement joins TRBV18 to TRBJ1-1; D remains ambiguous. V was cut by 4 bases and J by 5 bases, with 14 bases left in between. Germline-derived CDR1 and CDR2 are KGHSH and LQKENI. This CDR3 is 14 amino acids long. CDR3 nucleotide sequence: TGTGCCAGCTCACTATTTCACGCGGAGACTGAAGCTTTCTTT. As protein: CASSLFHAETEAFF.

This clonotype was seen repeatedly, ten times or more. This sequence joins TRBV12-3 or TRBV12-4 and TRBJ1-5, with 7 positions matching TRBD1. J gave up 1 base and V 6 bases, and 0 bases lay outside the gene matches. The CDR3 covers 13 residues. The chain's CDR3 is CASRQGSNQPQHF. The CDR3 DNA reads as TGTGCCAGCAGACAGGGGAGCAATCAGCCCCAGCATTTT.

The chain uses TRBV19 and TRBJ2-6; D is perhaps TRBD2 (5 bases). The CDR3 has 18 residues. The V and J ends lost 3 bases and 0 bases respectively, with 15 bases between them. Germline V gene lookup returns CDR1 LNHDA and CDR2 SQIVND (reference sequence). The CDR3 sequence is CASSIIGVGSSGANVLTF. For the CDR3, the DNA is TGTGCCAGTAGTATTATCGGGGTAGGGAGCTCTGGGGCCAACGTCCTGACTTTC.